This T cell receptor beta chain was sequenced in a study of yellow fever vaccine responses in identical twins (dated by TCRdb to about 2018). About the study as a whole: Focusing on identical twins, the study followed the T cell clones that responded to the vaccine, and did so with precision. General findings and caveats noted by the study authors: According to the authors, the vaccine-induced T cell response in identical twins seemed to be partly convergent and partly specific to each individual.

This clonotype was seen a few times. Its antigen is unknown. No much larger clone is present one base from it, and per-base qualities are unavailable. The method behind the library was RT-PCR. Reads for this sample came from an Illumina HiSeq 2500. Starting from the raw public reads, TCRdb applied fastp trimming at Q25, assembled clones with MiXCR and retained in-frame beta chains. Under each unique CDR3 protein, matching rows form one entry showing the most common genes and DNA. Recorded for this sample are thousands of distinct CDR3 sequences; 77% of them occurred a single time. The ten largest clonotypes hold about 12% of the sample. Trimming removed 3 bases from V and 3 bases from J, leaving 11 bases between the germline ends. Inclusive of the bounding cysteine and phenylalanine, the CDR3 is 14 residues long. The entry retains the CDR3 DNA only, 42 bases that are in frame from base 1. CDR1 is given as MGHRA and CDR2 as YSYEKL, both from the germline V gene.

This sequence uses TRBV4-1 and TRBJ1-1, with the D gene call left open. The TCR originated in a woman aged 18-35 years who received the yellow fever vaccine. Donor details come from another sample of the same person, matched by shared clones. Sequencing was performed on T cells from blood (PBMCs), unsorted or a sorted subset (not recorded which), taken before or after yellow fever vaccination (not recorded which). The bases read TGCGCCAGCAGCCAGTATCAAGAGTACACTGAAGCTTTCTTT. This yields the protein CASSQYQEYTEAFF.